Listed here are 28 T cell receptor beta chains from one sample, sequenced in a study of shared clonotypes between healthy human individuals. Only in-frame clones appear in the TCRdb table, and some are missing; sequencing was by immunoSEQ multiplex PCR. Of over 1.5 million clones in the sample, approximately 98% are singletons; the top ten hold around 0.45%. Sequencing was carried out using naive CD4+ T cells sorted from blood. Subset described: CD45RA+ positively selected. The receptor set was obtained from a man aged 25-45 years in good health.

J is TRBJ2-2 and V is TRBV28; D gene unclear. The germline V gene has CDR1 MDHEN and CDR2 SYDVKM. Between the trimmed V and J ends, which lost 3 bases and 7 bases, there was a span of 12 bases. The CDR3 covers 14 residues. The DNA for the CDR3 is TGTGCCAGCAGTTTGTCTCCGGCTGGCGGGGAGCTGTTTTTT. It is translated as CASSLSPAGGELFF.

This chain uses TRBV6-1 with TRBJ1-5; no definite D call. With 7 bases removed from V and 3 bases from J, the gap between germline ends came to 13 bases. Germline CDR1 is MNHNS and CDR2 is SASEGT. The CDR3 has 14 residues. In DNA, the CDR3 is TGTGCCAGCAACGGACCGAGAGCCAATCAGCCCCAGCATTTT. Translation gives CASNGPRANQPQHF.

The chain is built from TRBV30 and TRBJ2-3; 8 nucleotides line up with TRBD1. This CDR3 comprises 13 residues. J was trimmed by 4 bases and V by 7 bases; bases with no gene match: 7. Germline lookup yields CDR1 GTSNPN and CDR2 SVGIG (reference sequence). The DNA for the CDR3 is TGTGCCTCCACAGGGGGTCGCGCAGATACGCAGTATTTT. Translated, it gives CASTGGRADTQYF.

This clone was found once. The chain links TRBV7-2 to TRBJ2-7; the D is unclear. The CDR3 consists of 15 residues. Germline V CDR1 and CDR2: SGHTA, FQGNSA. Trimming took off 2 bases at V and 0 bases at J, with 11 bases between the two ends. In nucleotides, the CDR3 is TGTGCCAGCAGCTTACATGGCCCCGCCTCCTACGAGCAGTACTTC. Residues: CASSLHGPASYEQYF.

The chain carries TRBV5-5 and TRBJ1-5; D is unresolved. CDR3 length: 14 amino acids. Trimming shortened V by 1 base and J by 9 bases, and 14 bases separated the two germline ends. Germline lookup yields CDR1 SGHKS and CDR2 YYEKEE (reference sequence). CDR3 DNA sequence: TGTGCCAGCAGCTTGAGCTGGGCCCCGGGGCCCCAGCATTTT. This gives the protein CASSLSWAPGPQHF. Complete variable domain (other parts from reference TRBV5-5 and TRBJ1-5): DAGVTQSPTHLIKTRGQQVTLRCSPISGHKSVSWYQQVLGQGPQFIFQYYEKEERGRGNFPDRFSARQFPNYSSELNVNALLLGDSALYLCASSLSWAPGPQHFGDGTRLSIL.

V usage is TRBV12-5 and J usage is TRBJ2-2; weak D call: TRBD2 (7 bases). This CDR3 has 16 residues. Germline V gene data show CDR1 as LGHNT and CDR2 as FRNRAP. V was clipped by 3 bases and J by 3 bases, with 14 bases between them. The CDR3 nucleotides read TGTGCTAGTGGTTTTTCGGGGGGCGCGGACACCGGGGAGCTGTTTTTT. This translates into CASGFSGGADTGELFF. The complete variable domain, with remaining parts taken from reference TRBV12-5 and TRBJ2-2, reads DARVTQTPRHKVTEMGQEVTMRCQPILGHNTVFWYRQTMMQGLELLAYFRNRAPLDDSGMPKDRFSAEMPDATLATLKIQPSEPRDSAVYFCASGFSGGADTGELFFGEGSRLTVL.

The chain combines TRBV7-2 with TRBJ1-2; no clear D. The ends were cut back, 4 bases at V and 4 bases at J, with 13 bases in the middle. Germline CDR1 is SGHTA and CDR2 is FQGNSA. The CDR3 runs to 14 residues. CDR3 residues: CASSSQISSYGYTF. The CDR3 region has the DNA TGTGCCAGCAGCTCACAGATCTCCTCCTATGGCTACACCTTC.

The chain's CDR3 is CASSNLAGQLFF. CDR3 bases: TGTGCCAGCAGTAATCTGGCTGGCCAACTGTTTTTT. The chain combines TRBV6-5 with TRBJ1-4; D is uncertain. The V end lost 5 bases, the J end lost 12 bases, and 13 bases lay between the germline ends. CDR1 and CDR2 (germline): MNHEY, SVGAGI. The length of the CDR3 is 12 residues.

The chain couples TRBV5-6 to TRBJ2-7; TRBD2 matches 11 bases. Germline CDR1 and CDR2: SGHDT and YYEEEE. The CDR3 totals 15 residues. With 4 bases clipped from V and 4 bases from J, the junction kept 7 bases outside the gene matches. Written as DNA, the CDR3 is TGTGCCAGCAGCAAGCTTAGCGGGAGGGCTTACGAGCAGTACTTC. Protein: CASSKLSGRAYEQYF.

The chain recombines TRBV30 with TRBJ1-2; D gene ambiguous. Germline V CDR1 and CDR2: GTSNPN, SVGIG (reference sequence). The CDR3 is made up of 13 amino acids. Trimming cost V 3 bases and J 3 bases, with 11 bases left between them. Here the CDR3 DNA reads TGTGCCTGGAGACCAGAAGGCTACTATGGCTACACCTTC. It is translated as CAWRPEGYYGYTF.

Of note for this clone: Other DNA sequences of this sample code for an identical CDR3. The chain is built from TRBV5-1 and TRBJ2-3; maybe TRBD1 (6 bases). The length of the CDR3 is 16 residues. The ends were cut back, 0 bases at V and 1 base at J, with 12 bases in the middle. The germline CDR1 and CDR2 sequences are SGHRS and YFSETQ. CDR3 region: CASSLETGSGTDTQYF. CDR3 in DNA: TGCGCCAGCAGCTTGGAAACAGGGTCGGGCACAGATACGCAGTATTTT.

This chain links TRBV5-1 with TRBJ2-5; 9 bases line up with TRBD2. The ends lost 4 bases at V and 4 bases at J; junction bases unmatched: 11. CDR1 SGHRS and CDR2 YFSETQ come from the germline V gene. The length of the CDR3 is 16 residues. This chain's CDR3 is CASSPSGSGRRETQYF. The CDR3 DNA follows: TGCGCCAGCAGCCCGTCGGGGAGCGGGAGGAGAGAGACCCAGTACTTC.

This sequence joins TRBV9 and TRBJ2-2; 7 bases match TRBD2. The CDR3 covers 15 residues. Trimming removed 0 bases from V and 6 bases from J; junction bases left unmatched: 5. CDR1 and CDR2 (germline): SGDLS, YYNGEE. The CDR3 DNA sequence: TGTGCCAGCAGCGTAGCCTCCGGGGGGTCCGGGGAGCTGTTTTTT. It translates to CASSVASGGSGELFF.

The gene calls are TRBV5-1 and TRBJ2-7; 13 bases align to TRBD2. The CDR3 is 17 residues long. Germline-derived CDR1 and CDR2 are SGHRS and YFSETQ. Trimming at V came to 4 bases and at J to 0 bases, leaving 7 bases not matched to a gene. The CDR3: CASSHGLAGENSYEQYF. The CDR3 DNA sequence: TGCGCCAGCAGCCATGGACTAGCGGGGGAAAACTCCTACGAGCAGTACTTC.

The V gene is TRBV5-1, the J gene TRBJ2-7; 8 positions agree with TRBD2. In germline, CDR1 is SGHRS, CDR2 YFSETQ. This CDR3 contains 17 residues. Trimming cost V 0 bases and J 0 bases; bases outside gene matches: 8. The CDR3 loop reads CASSLVSSGTSSYEQYF. The CDR3 nucleotides read TGCGCCAGCAGCTTGGTATCGTCCGGGACTAGCTCCTACGAGCAGTACTTC.

This clone was seen only once. The gene calls are TRBV2 and TRBJ2-7; weak D call: TRBD2 (6 bases). With 11 bases removed from V and 4 bases from J, the gap between germline ends came to 15 bases. Looked up from germline, CDR1 is SNHLY and CDR2 is FYNNEI. This CDR3 is built from 12 residues. The CDR3 loop reads CAGIGGEYEQYF. CDR3 coding DNA: TGTGCCGGGATCGGGGGAGAGTACGAGCAGTACTTC.

The rearrangement joins TRBV5-1 to TRBJ2-3; weak D call: TRBD2 (6 bases). This CDR3 has 15 amino acids. V was trimmed by 0 bases and J by 2 bases, leaving 10 bases between them. Germline V CDR1 and CDR2: SGHRS, YFSETQ. The CDR3 DNA sequence: TGCGCCAGCAGCTTGGGGCGGGATCCCACAGATACGCAGTATTTT. This gives the protein CASSLGRDPTDTQYF.

The V call is TRBV7-2, the J call TRBJ1-2; 10 bases agree with TRBD1. Germline V CDR1 and CDR2: SGHTA, FQGNSA. CDR3 length: 16 residues. V was clipped by 5 bases and J by 2 bases; unmatched bases: 8. CDR3 sequence: CASSPKTGGSNYGYTF. Written as DNA, the CDR3 is TGTGCCAGCAGCCCAAAGACAGGGGGCTCAAACTATGGCTACACCTTC. Together with reference TRBV7-2 and TRBJ1-2, the CDR3 gives the full variable domain: GAGVSQSPSNKVTEKGKDVELRCDPISGHTALYWYRQSLGQGLEFLIYFQGNSAPDKSGLPSDRFSAERTGGSVSTLTIQRTQQEDSAVYLCASSPKTGGSNYGYTFGSGTRLTVV.

The V gene is TRBV9, the J gene TRBJ2-1, with 14 bases fitting TRBD2. CDR1 and CDR2 from the germline V gene are SGDLS and YYNGEE. Trimming cost V 1 base and J 1 base; bases outside gene matches: 13. This CDR3 has 21 amino acids. The CDR3 region is CASSVTLSGLAGDGSYNEQFF. The CDR3 DNA reads as TGTGCCAGCAGCGTAACGCTCTCGGGACTAGCGGGAGATGGGTCCTACAATGAGCAGTTCTTC.

The chain couples TRBV6-1 to TRBJ1-5, with a weak D call TRBD1 (6 bases). Trimming cost V 5 bases and J 2 bases, with 10 bases left between them. CDR3 size: 14 residues. Germline CDR1 and CDR2: MNHNS and SASEGT. The CDR3 spells CASSWAGGNQPQHF. CDR3 DNA: TGTGCCAGCAGTTGGGCAGGGGGCAATCAGCCCCAGCATTTT.

This chain uses TRBV27 with TRBJ1-5; D may be TRBD1 (5 bases). V dropped 2 bases and J dropped 7 bases, with 12 bases sitting between them. The CDR3 extends over 14 amino acids. Germline CDR1 is MNHEY and CDR2 is SMNVEV (reference sequence). The CDR3 coding sequence is TGTGCCAGCAGTTTAATTCAGGGCGGGCAGCCCCAGCATTTT. This sequence encodes CASSLIQGGQPQHF.

This chain joins TRBV18 and TRBJ2-4; TRBD2 matches at 7 bases. The CDR3 spans 14 residues. Trimming cost V 3 bases and J 9 bases; bases outside gene matches: 8. Germline values: CDR1 KGHSH, CDR2 LQKENI. The CDR3 region has the DNA TGTGCCAGCTCACCGGGGGAGGGATCGGGCATTCAGTACTTC. Translating it yields CASSPGEGSGIQYF.

The J gene is TRBJ2-7, the V gene TRBV11-2; 8 nucleotides agree with TRBD1. The germline CDR1 and CDR2 sequences are SGHAT and FQNNGV. The CDR3 extends over 15 amino acids. Trimming removed 1 base from V and 3 bases from J; junction bases left unmatched: 5. CDR3 loop: CASSLGQGSHYEQYF. In DNA, the CDR3 is TGTGCCAGCAGCTTAGGACAGGGGTCGCACTACGAGCAGTACTTC.

This chain connects TRBV7-2 to TRBJ1-2, with a possible D match to TRBD1 (5 bases). The germline CDR1 and CDR2 sequences are SGHTA and FQGNSA. Trimming shortened V by 6 bases and J by 0 bases, and 23 bases separated the two germline ends. This CDR3 is built from 18 residues. The CDR3, as DNA: TGTGCCAGCAGGCCGGCGAGGGGCAGCGAAAGATCTAACTATGGCTACACCTTC. This translates into CASRPARGSERSNYGYTF.

V gene TRBV30 combines with J gene TRBJ2-7, with D possibly being TRBD2 (5 bases). The CDR3 sequence is 14 residues long. The germline V and J ends were trimmed by 7 bases and 0 bases, with 16 bases remaining between them. From germline, CDR1 is GTSNPN and CDR2 SVGIG (reference sequence). CDR3 loop: CASNTEGSSYEQYF. CDR3 nucleotide sequence: TGTGCCTCAAATACAGAGGGCAGCTCCTACGAGCAGTACTTC.

The J gene is TRBJ1-2, the V gene TRBV28; D gene ambiguous. V lost 4 bases to trimming and J lost 8 bases, with 17 bases between them. From germline, CDR1 is MDHEN and CDR2 SYDVKM. The CDR3 has 14 residues. The CDR3 DNA is TGTGCCAGCAGTTCCTTAAGACCCGAGCGCGGCTACACCTTC. Translating gives CASSSLRPERGYTF.

The genes are TRBV7-9 and TRBJ1-1; D might be TRBD1 (6 bases). Deletions cut 5 bases from V and 9 bases from J, with 13 bases between. The germline CDR1 and CDR2 sequences are SEHNR and FQNEAQ (reference sequence). There are 12 residues in the CDR3. This CDR3 reads CASSRDRRQAFF. The CDR3, as DNA: TGTGCCAGCAGCCGCGACAGGAGACAAGCTTTCTTT.

CDR3 nucleotide sequence: TGCGCCAGCAGCTTATCGGTGGGTTCGAACACTGAAGCTTTCTTT. This sequence encodes CASSLSVGSNTEAFF. V gene TRBV5-1 combines with J gene TRBJ1-1; no firm D call. Germline CDR1 is SGHRS and CDR2 is YFSETQ. V lost 2 bases to trimming and J lost 1 base, with 12 bases between them. CDR3 size: 15 residues.